Following are 23 T cell receptor beta chains from one sample sequenced in a study of CD8 T cell repertoires and HIV-1 epitope variants. Only in-frame clones appear in the TCRdb table, and some are missing; sequencing was by immunoSEQ multiplex PCR. The sample yields 5,100 or so clones, around 67% seen once. These receptors are not linked to any known antigen. Sequencing was performed on cultured CD8+ T cells derived from PBMCs. These receptors were taken from a male donor with HIV.

The J gene is TRBJ2-1, the V gene TRBV27; D call uncertain. Germline CDR1 and CDR2: MNHEY and SMNVEV (reference sequence). The ends were cut back, 5 bases at V and 4 bases at J, with 9 bases in the middle. The CDR3 is 13 residues long. CDR3 loop: CASSPLSYNEQFF. Written as DNA, the CDR3 is TGTGCCAGCAGTCCCCTAAGTTACAATGAGCAGTTCTTC.

The V call is TRBV27, the J call TRBJ2-1, with 12 bases matching TRBD2. This CDR3 has 15 residues. The J segment lost 8 bases and the V segment lost 5 bases, leaving 7 bases of the junction unmatched. Germline CDR1 and CDR2: MNHEY and SMNVEV (reference sequence). The CDR3 sequence: CASSGRTSGIDEQFF. CDR3 bases: TGTGCCAGCAGTGGGCGGACTAGCGGGATTGATGAGCAGTTCTTC.

The V call is TRBV5-4, the J call TRBJ2-1; D gene ambiguous. The CDR3 length is 18 residues. The V and J ends lost 0 bases and 0 bases respectively, with 16 bases between them. Germline CDR1 reads SGHNT; CDR2 reads YYREEE (reference sequence). The CDR3 nucleotides read TGTGCCAGCAGCTTGGACCCTCACGGCGCAAGCTCCTACAATGAGCAGTTCTTC. Its translation: CASSLDPHGASSYNEQFF.

This clone was detected only a few times. The rearrangement links TRBV2 to TRBJ2-7; no definite D call. This CDR3 has 12 amino acids. CDR1 and CDR2 from the germline V gene are SNHLY and FYNNEI. The V end was cut by 2 bases, the J end by 7 bases, with 9 bases between. Here the CDR3 reads CASSESVREQYF. In DNA form, the CDR3 reads TGTGCCAGCAGTGAAAGCGTTAGGGAGCAGTACTTC.

The rearrangement joins TRBV4-3 to TRBJ2-7; TRBD1 matches at 9 bases. The CDR3 is 18 amino acids. The germline V gene has CDR1 LGHNA and CDR2 YSLEER. V was clipped by 0 bases and J by 3 bases; unmatched bases: 12. The CDR3 sequence is CASSQEKIGTGIYYEQYF. For the CDR3, the DNA is TGCGCCAGCAGCCAAGAAAAAATTGGGACAGGGATTTACTACGAGCAGTACTTC.

The chain combines TRBV27 with TRBJ2-7, with TRBD2 identical over 8 bases. The CDR3 totals 14 residues. Germline assignment: CDR1 MNHEY and CDR2 SMNVEV (reference sequence). J gave up 3 bases and V 7 bases, and 8 bases lay outside the gene matches. The CDR3 spells CASTIWGTSYEQYF. The CDR3 nucleotides read TGTGCCAGCACTATATGGGGGACTAGCTACGAGCAGTACTTC.

The genes are TRBV27 and TRBJ1-2; 8 bases are a match to TRBD1. Per the germline V gene, CDR1 is MNHEY and CDR2 is SMNVEV (reference sequence). Losses at the gene ends were 0 bases for V and 4 bases for J; bases not matched to a gene: 1. CDR3 length equals 14 residues. The CDR3 DNA sequence: TGTGCCAGCAGTTTATCGGGGACAGGCTATGGCTACACCTTC. It translates to CASSLSGTGYGYTF.

The chain links TRBV9 to TRBJ2-1, with 9 bases that match TRBD2. Germline V gene data show CDR1 as SGDLS and CDR2 as YYNGEE. V gave up 2 bases and J gave up 7 bases; unmatched junction bases: 4. This CDR3 contains 14 residues. The chain's CDR3 is CASSVRGGFNEQFF. In DNA, the CDR3 is TGTGCCAGCAGCGTGCGGGGGGGATTTAATGAGCAGTTCTTC.

The V and J genes are TRBV19 and TRBJ2-7; 9 bases align to TRBD1. Per germline, CDR1 LNHDA and CDR2 SQIVND (reference sequence). The CDR3 sequence is 14 residues long. Losses at the gene ends were 4 bases for V and 6 bases for J; bases not matched to a gene: 7. The CDR3 loop reads CASSRGTGPGEQYF. CDR3 nucleotide sequence: TGTGCCAGTAGTAGAGGGACAGGGCCTGGCGAGCAGTACTTC.

The chain joins TRBV5-8 to TRBJ1-3, with D possibly TRBD1 on 5 matching bases. Trimming pared 2 bases from V and 2 bases from J, leaving 11 bases between. Germline V gives CDR1 SGHTS, CDR2 YDEGEE. The CDR3 has 15 amino acids. CDR3 protein: CASSFGRDPGNTIYF. The DNA for the CDR3 is TGTGCCAGCAGCTTCGGACGGGACCCTGGAAACACCATATATTTT.

The J gene is TRBJ2-1, the V gene TRBV7-2; D not resolved. The germline V gene encodes CDR1 SGHTA and CDR2 FQGNSA. V lost 1 base, J lost 5 bases, and 12 bases lay in between. CDR3 length equals 15 residues. The DNA for the CDR3 is TGTGCCAGCAGCTTAGATGCCCGAATTAACAATGAGCAGTTCTTC. Translating gives CASSLDARINNEQFF. Full variable domain (remainder filled in from reference TRBV7-2 and TRBJ2-1): GAGVSQSPSNKVTEKGKDVELRCDPISGHTALYWYRQSLGQGLEFLIYFQGNSAPDKSGLPSDRFSAERTGGSVSTLTIQRTQQEDSAVYLCASSLDARINNEQFFGPGTRLTVL.

By its share, this clone is medium-sized. The chain is built from TRBV28 and TRBJ1-1; D is ambiguous. V was cut by 3 bases and J by 4 bases, with 12 bases left in between. This CDR3 is built from 14 residues. Germline V gene sequence: CDR1 MDHEN, CDR2 SYDVKM. DNA of the CDR3: TGTGCCAGCAGTTTTCGGGGATGGGGCACTGAAGCTTTCTTT. Translated: CASSFRGWGTEAFF. Looking up the rest from reference TRBV28 and TRBJ1-1 gives the full variable domain: DVKVTQSSRYLVKRTGEKVFLECVQDMDHENMFWYRQDPGLGLRLIYFSYDVKMKEKGDIPEGYSVSREKKERFSLILESASTNQTSMYLCASSFRGWGTEAFFGQGTRLTVV.

This clone was found a few times. V gene TRBV13 combines with J gene TRBJ2-7, with TRBD2 matching over 9 bases. Germline assignment: CDR1 PRHDT and CDR2 FYEKMQ (reference sequence). Germline trimming cut 5 bases from V and 5 bases from J; bases unmatched to any gene: 10. CDR3 length: 15 amino acids. The CDR3 DNA sequence: TGTGCCAGCAGCACCGTAGCGGGAGAAATCCACGAGCAGTACTTC. Translation: CASSTVAGEIHEQYF.

Here the CDR3 reads CASSGQGWNGYTF. CDR3 bases: TGTGCCAGCAGCGGACAGGGGTGGAATGGCTACACCTTC. The chain couples TRBV7-6 to TRBJ1-2, with TRBD1 matching over 9 bases. Per germline, CDR1 SGHVS and CDR2 FNYEAQ. The CDR3 runs 13 residues. V was pared by 5 bases and J by 6 bases, with 4 bases of the junction left unmatched.

This chain connects TRBV11-1 to TRBJ2-5; 8 nucleotides align to TRBD1. The CDR3 sequence is 14 residues long. Germline CDR1 and CDR2: SGHAT and FQDESV (reference sequence). V gave up 6 bases and J gave up 5 bases; unmatched junction bases: 8. The CDR3 sequence is CASRQGGWGETQYF. Written as DNA, the CDR3 is TGTGCCAGCAGACAGGGGGGCTGGGGTGAGACCCAGTACTTC.

The gene calls are TRBV27 and TRBJ2-1, with 9 nucleotides matching TRBD2. V was clipped by 2 bases and J by 9 bases; unmatched bases: 5. There are 14 residues in the CDR3. Germline values: CDR1 MNHEY, CDR2 SMNVEV (reference sequence). As DNA, the CDR3 is TGTGCCAGCAGTTTAGGTCTAGCGGGAAGTGAGCAGTTCTTC. Its translation: CASSLGLAGSEQFF.

The rearrangement uses TRBV27 and TRBJ2-3; TRBD1 agrees at 8 bases. CDR3 length: 15 amino acids. The ends lost 4 bases at V and 0 bases at J; junction bases unmatched: 3. CDR1 MNHEY and CDR2 SMNVEV come from the germline V gene (reference sequence). CDR3 sequence (DNA): TGTGCCAGCAGTTACTCAGGGGGCAGCACAGATACGCAGTATTTT. This gives the protein CASSYSGGSTDTQYF.

This clone is deemed medium-sized (0.01 to 0.1%). J is TRBJ1-5 and V is TRBV6-5, with D possibly TRBD1 on 6 matching bases. The CDR3 spans 15 residues. V was shortened by 5 bases and J by 5 bases, with 16 bases between the two germline ends. CDR1 and CDR2 from the germline V gene are MNHEY and SVGAGI. CDR3 sequence: CASSGGQGIHQPQHF. As DNA, the CDR3 is TGTGCCAGCAGTGGGGGGCAGGGGATACATCAGCCCCAGCATTTT.

This sequence joins TRBV5-6 and TRBJ2-2, with D uncertain. The CDR3 contains 14 residues. V lost 4 bases, J lost 1 base, and 8 bases lay in between. CDR1 is SGHDT and CDR2 is YYEEEE in the germline V gene. CDR3 sequence: CASSPEMNTGELFF. Written as DNA, the CDR3 is TGTGCCAGCAGCCCGGAGATGAACACCGGGGAGCTGTTTTTT.

On this clone itself: A junction end diverges from the germline sequence, so it may reflect a read error. This chain links TRBV5-1 with TRBJ2-1; 8 bases align to TRBD1. The CDR3 covers 11 residues. The germline V gene has CDR1 SGHRS and CDR2 YFSETQ. The CDR3 DNA is TGCGCCAGCAGCTTGGGGCAGGGGGCCATCTTC. This sequence encodes CASSLGQGAIF.

The chain couples TRBV7-3 to TRBJ2-7; 7 bases are shared with TRBD1. The CDR3 is 15 residues long. The germline V gene encodes CDR1 SGHTA and CDR2 FQGTGA. J lost 3 bases, V lost 2 bases, and 7 bases had no gene match. In nucleotides, the CDR3 is TGTGCCAGCAGCTTAGGGGGACAGTTAATCTACGAGCAGTACTTC. Translation: CASSLGGQLIYEQYF.

This clone was seen more than once but under ten times. V usage is TRBV2 and J usage is TRBJ1-5; no clear D gene. Between the trimmed V and J ends, which lost 3 bases and 4 bases, there was a span of 7 bases. Germline CDR1 is SNHLY and CDR2 is FYNNEI. This CDR3 is 13 amino acids long. CDR3 residues: CASSERANQPQHF. DNA for the CDR3: TGTGCCAGCAGTGAGAGGGCTAATCAGCCCCAGCATTTT. Supplemented by reference TRBV2 and TRBJ1-5, the full variable domain reads EPEVTQTPSHQVTQMGQEVILRCVPISNHLYFYWYRQILGQKVEFLVSFYNNEISEKSEIFDDQFSVERPDGSNFTLKIRSTKLEDSAMYFCASSERANQPQHFGDGTRLSIL.

The chain joins TRBV11-2 to TRBJ2-7; no reliable D call. The CDR3 has 14 residues. The germline gives CDR1 SGHAT, CDR2 FQNNGV. Between the trimmed V and J ends, which lost 1 base and 1 base, there was a span of 8 bases. The DNA for the CDR3 is TGTGCCAGCAGCTTAGGTAGACAATCCTACGAGCAGTACTTC. This gives the protein CASSLGRQSYEQYF.